This T cell receptor beta chain came from a study of cytomegalovirus exposure and HLA in healthy donors. Study-level results: There were several of the most significant clusters that appeared linked to common viral pathogens in a later analysis. No immune exposure information besides CMV serostatus was available.

Germline V gives CDR1 MNHEY, CDR2 SMNVEV (reference sequence). The trim removed 7 bases at V and 5 bases at J, leaving 13 bases unmatched. This CDR3 comprises 15 residues. This clone is a singleton in its sample. Its antigen is not known. Researchers ran the PCR with 60 Vbeta and 13 Jbeta primers. Here immunoSEQ multiplex PCR was the method, and the copy in TCRdb shows in-frame clones only, minus some. This table has roughly 230,000 clones, around nine tenths appearing once. V is TRBV27 and J is TRBJ2-7; 8 positions agree with TRBD1. The TCR comes from a girl aged 2 to 9 in good health and CMV-seronegative. The specimen sequenced was PBMCs. The chain's CDR3 is CASTPWGQAPHEQYF. The DNA for the CDR3 is TGTGCCAGCACCCCTTGGGGACAGGCCCCCCACGAGCAGTACTTC.